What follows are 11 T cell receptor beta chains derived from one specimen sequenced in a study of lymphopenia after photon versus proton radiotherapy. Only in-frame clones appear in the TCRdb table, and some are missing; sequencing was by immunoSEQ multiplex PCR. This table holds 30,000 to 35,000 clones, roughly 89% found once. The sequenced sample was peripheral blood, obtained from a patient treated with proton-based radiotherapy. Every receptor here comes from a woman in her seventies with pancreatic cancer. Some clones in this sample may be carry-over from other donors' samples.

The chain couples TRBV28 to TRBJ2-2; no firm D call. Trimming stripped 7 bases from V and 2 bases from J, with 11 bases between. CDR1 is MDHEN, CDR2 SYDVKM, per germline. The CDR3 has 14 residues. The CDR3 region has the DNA TGTGCCAGCAAGGTTACATCTAACACCGGGGAGCTGTTTTTT. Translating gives CASKVTSNTGELFF.

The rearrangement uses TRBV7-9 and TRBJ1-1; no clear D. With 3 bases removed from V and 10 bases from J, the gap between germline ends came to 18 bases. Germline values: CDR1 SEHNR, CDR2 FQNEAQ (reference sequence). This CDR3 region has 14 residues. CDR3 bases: TGTGCCAGCAGCTTGTGGCGGGCCACCGGGCGAGCTTTCTTT. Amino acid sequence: CASSLWRATGRAFF. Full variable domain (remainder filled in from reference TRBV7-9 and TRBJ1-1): DTGVSQNPRHKITKRGQNVTFRCDPISEHNRLYWYRQTLGQGPEFLTYFQNEAQLEKSRLLSDRFSAERPKGSFSTLEIQRTEQGDSAMYLCASSLWRATGRAFFGQGTRLTVV.

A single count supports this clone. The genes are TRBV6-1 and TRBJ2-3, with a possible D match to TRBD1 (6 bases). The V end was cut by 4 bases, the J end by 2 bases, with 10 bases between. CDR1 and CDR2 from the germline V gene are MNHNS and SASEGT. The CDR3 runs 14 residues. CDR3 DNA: TGTGCCAGCAGTGCGACAGGATACACAGATACGCAGTATTTT. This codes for CASSATGYTDTQYF.

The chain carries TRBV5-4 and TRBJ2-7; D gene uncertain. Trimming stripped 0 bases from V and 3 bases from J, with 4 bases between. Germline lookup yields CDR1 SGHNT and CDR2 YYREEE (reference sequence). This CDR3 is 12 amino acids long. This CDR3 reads CASSLDFYEQYF. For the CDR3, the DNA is TGTGCCAGCAGCTTGGACTTCTACGAGCAGTACTTC. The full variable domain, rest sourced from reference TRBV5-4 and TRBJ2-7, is ETGVTQSPTHLIKTRGQQVTLRCSSQSGHNTVSWYQQALGQGPQFIFQYYREEENGRGNFPPRFSGLQFPNYSSELNVNALELDDSALYLCASSLDFYEQYFGPGTRLTVT.

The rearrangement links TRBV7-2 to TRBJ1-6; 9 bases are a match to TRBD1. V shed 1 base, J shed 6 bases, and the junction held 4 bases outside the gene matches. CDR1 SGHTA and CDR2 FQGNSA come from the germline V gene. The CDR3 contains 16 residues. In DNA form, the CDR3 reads TGTGCCAGCAGCTTAGATACGGGACAGGGTAATTCACCCCTCCACTTT. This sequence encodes CASSLDTGQGNSPLHF. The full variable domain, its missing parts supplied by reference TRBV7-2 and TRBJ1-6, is GAGVSQSPSNKVTEKGKDVELRCDPISGHTALYWYRQSLGQGLEFLIYFQGNSAPDKSGLPSDRFSAERTGGSVSTLTIQRTQQEDSAVYLCASSLDTGQGNSPLHFGNGTRLTVT.

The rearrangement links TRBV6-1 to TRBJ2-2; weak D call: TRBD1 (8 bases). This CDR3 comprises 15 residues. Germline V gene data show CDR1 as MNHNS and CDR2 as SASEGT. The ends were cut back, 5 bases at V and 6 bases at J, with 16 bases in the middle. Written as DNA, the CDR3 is TGTGCCAGCAGTACACGGACAGGGAGGGCCGGGGAGCTGTTTTTT. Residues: CASSTRTGRAGELFF.

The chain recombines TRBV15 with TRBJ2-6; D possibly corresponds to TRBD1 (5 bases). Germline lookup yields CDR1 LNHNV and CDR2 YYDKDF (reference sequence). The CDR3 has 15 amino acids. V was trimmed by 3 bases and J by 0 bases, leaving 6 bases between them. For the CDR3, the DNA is TGTGCCACCAGCAGCGACAGCTCTGGGGCCAACGTCCTGACTTTC. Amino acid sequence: CATSSDSSGANVLTF.

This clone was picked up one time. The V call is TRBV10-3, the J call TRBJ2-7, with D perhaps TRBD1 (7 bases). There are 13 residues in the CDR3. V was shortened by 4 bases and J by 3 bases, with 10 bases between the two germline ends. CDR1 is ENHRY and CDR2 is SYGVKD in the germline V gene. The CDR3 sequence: CAISGGDSYEQYF. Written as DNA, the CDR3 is TGTGCCATCAGTGGGGGGGACAGCTACGAGCAGTACTTC.

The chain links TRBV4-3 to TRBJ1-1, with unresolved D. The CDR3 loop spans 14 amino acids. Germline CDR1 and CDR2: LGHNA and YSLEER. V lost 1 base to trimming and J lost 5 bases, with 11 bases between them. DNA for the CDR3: TGCGCCAGCAGCCAAGTTGGGGTTGGGACTGAAGCTTTCTTT. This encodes CASSQVGVGTEAFF.

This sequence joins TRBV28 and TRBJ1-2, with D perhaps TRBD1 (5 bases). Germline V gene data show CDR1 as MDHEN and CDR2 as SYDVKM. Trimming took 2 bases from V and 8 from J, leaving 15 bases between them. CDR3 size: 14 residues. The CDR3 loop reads CASSLVSQGRGYTF. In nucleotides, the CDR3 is TGTGCCAGCAGTTTAGTATCCCAGGGTAGAGGCTACACCTTC.

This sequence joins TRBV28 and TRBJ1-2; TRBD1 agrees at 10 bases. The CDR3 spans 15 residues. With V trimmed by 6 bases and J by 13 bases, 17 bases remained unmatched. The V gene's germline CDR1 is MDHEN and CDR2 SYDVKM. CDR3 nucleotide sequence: TGTGCCAGCAGGGTAGGACAGGGGGTTCTCGGGAGGCTCACCTTC. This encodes CASRVGQGVLGRLTF.